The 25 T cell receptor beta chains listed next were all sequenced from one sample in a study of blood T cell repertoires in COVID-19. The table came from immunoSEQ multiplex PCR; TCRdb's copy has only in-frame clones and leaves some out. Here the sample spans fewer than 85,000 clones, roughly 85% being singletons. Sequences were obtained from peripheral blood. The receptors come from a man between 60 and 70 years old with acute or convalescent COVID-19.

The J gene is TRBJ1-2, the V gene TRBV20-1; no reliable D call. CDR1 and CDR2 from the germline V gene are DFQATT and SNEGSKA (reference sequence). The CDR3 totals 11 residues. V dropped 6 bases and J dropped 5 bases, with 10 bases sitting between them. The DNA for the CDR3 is TGCAGTGCCTTGGCGGTATATGGCTACACCTTC. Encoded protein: CSALAVYGYTF.

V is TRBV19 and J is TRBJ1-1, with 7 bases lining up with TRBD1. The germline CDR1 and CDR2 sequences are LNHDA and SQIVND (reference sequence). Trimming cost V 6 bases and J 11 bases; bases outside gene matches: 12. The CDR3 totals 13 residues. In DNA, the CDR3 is TGTGCCAGTAGACCTAGGGACAGCCCTCGGGCTTTCTTT. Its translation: CASRPRDSPRAFF.

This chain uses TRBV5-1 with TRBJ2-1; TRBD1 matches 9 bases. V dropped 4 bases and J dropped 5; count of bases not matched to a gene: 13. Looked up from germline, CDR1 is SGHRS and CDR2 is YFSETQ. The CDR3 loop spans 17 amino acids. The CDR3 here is CASSHASTGQGDNEQFF. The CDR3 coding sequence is TGCGCCAGCAGCCACGCCTCTACGGGACAGGGAGACAATGAGCAGTTCTTC.

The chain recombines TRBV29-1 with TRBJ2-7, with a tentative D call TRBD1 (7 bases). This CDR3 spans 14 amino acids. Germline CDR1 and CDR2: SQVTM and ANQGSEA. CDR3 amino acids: CSGYPGGRSYEQYF. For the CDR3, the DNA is TGCAGTGGGTATCCAGGGGGGAGATCCTACGAGCAGTACTTC.

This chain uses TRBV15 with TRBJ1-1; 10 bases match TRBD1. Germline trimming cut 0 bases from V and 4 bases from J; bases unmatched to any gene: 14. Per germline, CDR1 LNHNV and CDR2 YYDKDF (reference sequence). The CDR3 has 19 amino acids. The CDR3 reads CATSRDSTGQGFRGTEAFF. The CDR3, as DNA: TGTGCCACCAGCAGAGATTCGACGGGACAGGGGTTTCGAGGCACTGAAGCTTTCTTT.

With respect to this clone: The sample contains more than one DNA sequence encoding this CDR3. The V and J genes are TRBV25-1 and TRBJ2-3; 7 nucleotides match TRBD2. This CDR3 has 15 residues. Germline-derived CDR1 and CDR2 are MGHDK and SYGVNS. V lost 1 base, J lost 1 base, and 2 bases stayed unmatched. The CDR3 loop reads CASSEFRGGTDTQYF. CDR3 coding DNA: TGTGCCAGCAGTGAATTCCGGGGGGGCACAGATACGCAGTATTTT.

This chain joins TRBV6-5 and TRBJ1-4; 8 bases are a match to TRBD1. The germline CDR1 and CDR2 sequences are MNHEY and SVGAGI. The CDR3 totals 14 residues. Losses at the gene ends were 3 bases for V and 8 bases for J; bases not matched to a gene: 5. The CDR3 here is CASSYTGGSEKLFF. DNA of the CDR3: TGTGCCAGCAGTTATACAGGGGGGAGCGAAAAACTGTTTTTT.

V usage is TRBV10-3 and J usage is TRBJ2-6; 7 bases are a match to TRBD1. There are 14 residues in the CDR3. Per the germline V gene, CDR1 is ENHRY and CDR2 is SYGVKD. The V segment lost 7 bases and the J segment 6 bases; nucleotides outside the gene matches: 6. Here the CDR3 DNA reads TGTGCCATCACAGACAGGGATGAGGCCAACGTCCTGACTTTC. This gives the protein CAITDRDEANVLTF.

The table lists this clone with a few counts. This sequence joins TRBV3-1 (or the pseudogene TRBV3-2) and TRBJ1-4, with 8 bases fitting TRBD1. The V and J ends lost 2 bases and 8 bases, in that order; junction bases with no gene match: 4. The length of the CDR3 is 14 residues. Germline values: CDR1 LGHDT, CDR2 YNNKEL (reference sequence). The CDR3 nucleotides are TGTGCCAGCAGCCAACAGGGGGCTGGCGAAAAACTGTTTTTT. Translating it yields CASSQQGAGEKLFF.

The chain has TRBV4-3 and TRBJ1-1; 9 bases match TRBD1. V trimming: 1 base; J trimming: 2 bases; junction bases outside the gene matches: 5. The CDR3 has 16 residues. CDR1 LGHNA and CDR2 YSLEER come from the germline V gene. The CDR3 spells CASSQGTGGINTEAFF. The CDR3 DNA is TGCGCCAGCAGCCAAGGAACAGGGGGCATAAACACTGAAGCTTTCTTT.

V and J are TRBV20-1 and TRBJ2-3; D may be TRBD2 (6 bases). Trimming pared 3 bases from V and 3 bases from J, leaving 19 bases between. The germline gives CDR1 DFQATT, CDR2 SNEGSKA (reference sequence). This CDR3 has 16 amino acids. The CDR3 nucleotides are TGCAGTGCTAGTTTTCTGGGGCGGGGTGTGACAGATACGCAGTATTTT. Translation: CSASFLGRGVTDTQYF.

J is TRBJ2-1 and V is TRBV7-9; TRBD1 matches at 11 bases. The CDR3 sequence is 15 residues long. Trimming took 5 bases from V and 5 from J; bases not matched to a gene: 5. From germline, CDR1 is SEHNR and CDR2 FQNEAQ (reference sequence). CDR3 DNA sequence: TGTGCCAGCAGCATAGGACAGGGGGCAGACAATGAGCAGTTCTTC. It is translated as CASSIGQGADNEQFF.

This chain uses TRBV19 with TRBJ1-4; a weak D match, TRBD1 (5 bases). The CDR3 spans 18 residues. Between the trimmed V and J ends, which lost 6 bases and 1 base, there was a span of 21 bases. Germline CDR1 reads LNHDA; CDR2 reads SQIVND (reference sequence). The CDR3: CASRRKGFLTGTNEKLFF. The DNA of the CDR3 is TGTGCCAGTAGGAGGAAGGGGTTTCTAACCGGAACTAATGAAAAACTGTTTTTT.

The CDR3 DNA follows: TGTGCCAGCAGTACCTCCGGGACAGGACCTTATGGCTACACCTTC. It specifies CASSTSGTGPYGYTF. The genes are TRBV6-5 and TRBJ1-2, with 8 bases that match TRBD1. The CDR3 totals 15 residues. With 5 bases clipped from V and 5 bases from J, the junction kept 10 bases outside the gene matches. Germline lookup yields CDR1 MNHEY and CDR2 SVGAGI.

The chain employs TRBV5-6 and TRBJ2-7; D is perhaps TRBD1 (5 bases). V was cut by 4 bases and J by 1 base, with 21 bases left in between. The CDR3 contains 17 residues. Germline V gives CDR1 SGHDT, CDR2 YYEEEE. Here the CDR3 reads CASSALVVTDESYEQYF. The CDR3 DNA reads TGTGCCAGCAGCGCTCTCGTGGTGACAGATGAATCCTACGAGCAGTACTTC.

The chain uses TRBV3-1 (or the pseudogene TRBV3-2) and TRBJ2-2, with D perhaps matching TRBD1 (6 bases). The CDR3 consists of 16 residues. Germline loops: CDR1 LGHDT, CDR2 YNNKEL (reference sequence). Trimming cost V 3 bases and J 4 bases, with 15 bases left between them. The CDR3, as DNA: TGTGCCAGCAGCCAGCCGGCAGGGGTGGTCACCGGGGAGCTGTTTTTT. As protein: CASSQPAGVVTGELFF.

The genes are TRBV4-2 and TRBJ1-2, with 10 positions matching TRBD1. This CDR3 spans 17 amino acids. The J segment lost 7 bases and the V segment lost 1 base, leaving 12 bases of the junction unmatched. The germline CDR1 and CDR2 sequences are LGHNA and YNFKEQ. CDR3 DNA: TGTGCCAGCAGCCAAGCCCCGGGGACAGGGGCGTCAACTGGCTACACCTTC. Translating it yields CASSQAPGTGASTGYTF.

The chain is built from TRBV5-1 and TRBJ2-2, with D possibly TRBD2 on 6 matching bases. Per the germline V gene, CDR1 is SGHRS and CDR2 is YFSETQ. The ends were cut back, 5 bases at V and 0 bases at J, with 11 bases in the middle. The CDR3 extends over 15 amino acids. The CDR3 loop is CASRDGTANTGELFF. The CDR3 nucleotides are TGCGCCAGCAGGGATGGGACTGCGAACACCGGGGAGCTGTTTTTT.

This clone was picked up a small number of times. In DNA, the CDR3 is TGTGCCAGCAGTTTAACAGAGCGGGGGGGCCGGAATGAGCAGTTCTTC. Residues: CASSLTERGGRNEQFF. The gene calls are TRBV27 and TRBJ2-1; TRBD2 aligns across 10 bases. CDR1 and CDR2 from the germline V gene are MNHEY and SMNVEV (reference sequence). J gave up 7 bases and V 2 bases, and 8 bases lay outside the gene matches. The CDR3 runs 16 residues.

The CDR3, as DNA: TGTGCCAGCAGCTTAGATACAGGGACCGGAAACACCATATATTTT. Protein product: CASSLDTGTGNTIYF. This chain uses TRBV7-9 with TRBJ1-3; D may be TRBD1 (6 bases). The ends were cut back, 1 base at V and 4 bases at J, with 11 bases in the middle. The CDR3 covers 15 residues. Germline V CDR1 and CDR2: SEHNR, FQNEAQ (reference sequence).

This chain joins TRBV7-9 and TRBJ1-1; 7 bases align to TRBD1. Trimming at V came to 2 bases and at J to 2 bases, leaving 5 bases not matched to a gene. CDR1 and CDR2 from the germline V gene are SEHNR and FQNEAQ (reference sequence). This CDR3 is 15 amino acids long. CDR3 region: CASSLLAGGNTEAFF. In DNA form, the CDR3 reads TGTGCCAGCAGCTTATTAGCAGGGGGAAACACTGAAGCTTTCTTT.

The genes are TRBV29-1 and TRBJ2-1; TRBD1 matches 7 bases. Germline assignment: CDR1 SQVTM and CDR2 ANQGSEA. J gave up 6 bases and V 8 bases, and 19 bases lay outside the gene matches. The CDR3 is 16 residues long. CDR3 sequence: CSPDCNRGTSGNEQFF. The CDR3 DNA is TGCAGCCCTGATTGTAACAGGGGCACCTCGGGCAATGAGCAGTTCTTC.

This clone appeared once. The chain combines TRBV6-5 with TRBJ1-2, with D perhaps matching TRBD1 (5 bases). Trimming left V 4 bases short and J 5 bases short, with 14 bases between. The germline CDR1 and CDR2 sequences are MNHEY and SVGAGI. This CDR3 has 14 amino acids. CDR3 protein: CASSSLRGGYGYTF. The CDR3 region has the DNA TGTGCCAGCAGTTCCCTACGGGGGGGGTATGGCTACACCTTC.

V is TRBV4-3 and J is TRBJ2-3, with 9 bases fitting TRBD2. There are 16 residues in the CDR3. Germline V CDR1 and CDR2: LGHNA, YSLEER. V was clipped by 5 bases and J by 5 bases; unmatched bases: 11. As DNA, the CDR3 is TGCGCCAGCAGCTTATCCTCGCGGGGGGGCAGAGATACGCAGTATTTT. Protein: CASSLSSRGGRDTQYF.

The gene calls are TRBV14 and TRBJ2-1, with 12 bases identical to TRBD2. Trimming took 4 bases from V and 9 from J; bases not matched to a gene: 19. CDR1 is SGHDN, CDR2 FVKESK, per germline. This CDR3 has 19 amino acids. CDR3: CASSPRGLAGGPFVGEQFF. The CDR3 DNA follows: TGTGCCAGCAGCCCGCGGGGCCTAGCGGGGGGGCCTTTCGTCGGTGAGCAGTTCTTC.